The present TCR beta chain was sequenced within a study of T cells after yellow fever vaccination. Overall study context: Preparation used SMART-Seq v4 Ultra Low Input for the low-cell-number fractions. Overall study findings and caveats: Most primary-vaccination clones recurred post-booster (roughly 96% CD4, about 90% CD8). Few clonotypes appeared in both CD4 and CD8 compartments.

Template switching by 5'RACE produced TCR cDNA, adding a universal primer site and UMIs. TCRdb analysed the 5' RACE reads with MiXCR anew, one entry per CDR3 protein. The sample lists approximately 250,000 distinct CDR3 sequences; around 6.7% were seen once. The ends were cut back, 10 bases at V and 4 bases at J, with 17 bases in the middle. Per germline, CDR1 MDHEN and CDR2 SYDVKM. This CDR3 comprises 13 residues. As to this clonotype: Its specificity is not known.

V is TRBV28 and J is TRBJ2-7, with D possibly being TRBD1 or TRBD2 (5 bases each). This TCR came from a man aged 25 to 45 who received the YFV17D yellow fever vaccine. The starting material was CD4+ T cells sorted from PBMCs, obtained on the day of the yellow fever booster vaccination. The CDR3 reads CANRRDPLYEQYF. CDR3 bases: TGTGCCAACCGCCGGGACCCGCTATACGAGCAGTACTTC. Supplemented by reference TRBV28 and TRBJ2-7, the full variable domain reads DVKVTQSSRYLVKRTGEKVFLECVQDMDHENMFWYRQDPGLGLRLIYFSYDVKMKEKGDIPEGYSVSREKKERFSLILESASTNQTSMYLCANRRDPLYEQYFGPGTRLTVT.